This TCR beta chain originates from a study of shared clonotypes between healthy human individuals. With 5 bases clipped from V and 8 bases from J, the junction kept 10 bases outside the gene matches. Germline V lookup: CDR1 LNHDA, CDR2 SQIVND (reference sequence). The CDR3 is 15 residues long. Libraries were prepared by immunoSEQ multiplex PCR; TCRdb keeps only in-frame clonotypes and omits some of them. This table has hundreds of thousands of clones, 70% to 80% appearing once. The sequencing input was PBMCs. This TCR came from a woman aged 40 to 50 in good health. Some clones in this sample may be carry-over from other donors' samples. The rearrangement uses TRBV19 and TRBJ2-1; 9 positions match TRBD2. CDR3 loop: CASSPRLAVKDEQFF. In DNA form, the CDR3 reads TGTGCCAGTAGTCCGAGACTAGCGGTCAAAGATGAGCAGTTCTTC.